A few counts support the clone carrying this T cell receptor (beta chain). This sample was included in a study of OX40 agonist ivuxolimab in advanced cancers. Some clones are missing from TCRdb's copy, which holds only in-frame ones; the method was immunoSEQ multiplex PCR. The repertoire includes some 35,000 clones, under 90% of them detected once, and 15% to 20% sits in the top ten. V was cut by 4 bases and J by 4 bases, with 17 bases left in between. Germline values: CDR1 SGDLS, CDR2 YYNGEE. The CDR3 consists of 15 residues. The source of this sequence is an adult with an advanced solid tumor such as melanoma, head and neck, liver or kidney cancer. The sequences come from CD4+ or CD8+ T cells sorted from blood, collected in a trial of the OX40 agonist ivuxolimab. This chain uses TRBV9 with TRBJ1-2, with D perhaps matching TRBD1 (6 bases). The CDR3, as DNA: TGTGCCAGCAGCCCCCCTGGGGGGGCTATCTATGGCTACACCTTC. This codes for CASSPPGGAIYGYTF.